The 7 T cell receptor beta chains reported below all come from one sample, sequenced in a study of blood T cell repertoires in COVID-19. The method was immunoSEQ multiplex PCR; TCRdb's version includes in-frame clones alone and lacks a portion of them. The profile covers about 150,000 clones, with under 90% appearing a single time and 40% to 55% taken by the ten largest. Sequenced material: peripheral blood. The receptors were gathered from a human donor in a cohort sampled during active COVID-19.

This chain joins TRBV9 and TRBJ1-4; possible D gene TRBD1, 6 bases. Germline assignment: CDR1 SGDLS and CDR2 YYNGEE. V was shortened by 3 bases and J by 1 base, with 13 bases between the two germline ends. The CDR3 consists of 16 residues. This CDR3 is CASSAGTGLTNEKLFF. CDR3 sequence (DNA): TGTGCCAGCAGCGCAGGTACAGGGTTAACTAATGAAAAACTGTTTTTT.

The CDR3 coding sequence is TGTGCCAGCAGCCCTAGAGGTGAAATGAACACTGAAGCTTTCTTT. Protein sequence: CASSPRGEMNTEAFF. The chain uses TRBV3-1 (or the pseudogene TRBV3-2) and TRBJ1-1; no clear D. Germline V gene lookup returns CDR1 LGHDT and CDR2 YNNKEL (reference sequence). The CDR3 runs to 15 residues. Trimming took 4 bases from V and 0 from J, leaving 12 bases between them.

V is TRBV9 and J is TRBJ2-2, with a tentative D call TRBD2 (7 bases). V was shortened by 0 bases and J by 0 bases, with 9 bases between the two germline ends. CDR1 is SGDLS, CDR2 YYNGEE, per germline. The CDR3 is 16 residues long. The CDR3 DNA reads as TGTGCCAGCAGCGTAGTCGGGGGGCCGAACACCGGGGAGCTGTTTTTT. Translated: CASSVVGGPNTGELFF.

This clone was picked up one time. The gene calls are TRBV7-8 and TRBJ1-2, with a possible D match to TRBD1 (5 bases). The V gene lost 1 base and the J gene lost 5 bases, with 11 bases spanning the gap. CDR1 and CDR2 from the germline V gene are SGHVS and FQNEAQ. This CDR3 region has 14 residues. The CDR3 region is CASSLDWRGYGYTF. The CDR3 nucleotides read TGTGCCAGCAGCTTAGACTGGCGGGGGTATGGCTACACCTTC.

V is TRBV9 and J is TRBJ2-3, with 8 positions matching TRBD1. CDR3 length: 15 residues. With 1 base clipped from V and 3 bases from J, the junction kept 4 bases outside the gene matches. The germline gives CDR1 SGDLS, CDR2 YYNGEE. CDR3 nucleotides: TGTGCCAGCAGCGTATTGGGACAGGAGACAGATACGCAGTATTTT. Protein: CASSVLGQETDTQYF. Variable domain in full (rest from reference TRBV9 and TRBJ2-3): DSGVTQTPKHLITATGQRVTLRCSPRSGDLSVYWYQQSLDQGLQFLIQYYNGEERAKGNILERFSAQQFPDLHSELNLSSLELGDSALYFCASSVLGQETDTQYFGPGTRLTVL.

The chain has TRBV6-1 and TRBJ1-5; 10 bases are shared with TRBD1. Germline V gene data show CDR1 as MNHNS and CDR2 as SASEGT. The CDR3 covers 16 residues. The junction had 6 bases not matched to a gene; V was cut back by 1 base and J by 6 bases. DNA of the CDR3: TGTGCCAGCAGTGAAGTCGGACAGGGGGTCGGTCAGCCCCAGCATTTT. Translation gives CASSEVGQGVGQPQHF.

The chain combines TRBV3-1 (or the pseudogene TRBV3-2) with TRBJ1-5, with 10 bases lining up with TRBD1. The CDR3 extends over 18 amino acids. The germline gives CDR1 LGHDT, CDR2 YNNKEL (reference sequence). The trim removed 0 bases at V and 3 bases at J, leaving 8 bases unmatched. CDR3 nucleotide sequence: TGTGCCAGCAGCCAAGAAGAGGAGACAGGGGGCTTCAATCAGCCCCAGCATTTT. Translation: CASSQEEETGGFNQPQHF.